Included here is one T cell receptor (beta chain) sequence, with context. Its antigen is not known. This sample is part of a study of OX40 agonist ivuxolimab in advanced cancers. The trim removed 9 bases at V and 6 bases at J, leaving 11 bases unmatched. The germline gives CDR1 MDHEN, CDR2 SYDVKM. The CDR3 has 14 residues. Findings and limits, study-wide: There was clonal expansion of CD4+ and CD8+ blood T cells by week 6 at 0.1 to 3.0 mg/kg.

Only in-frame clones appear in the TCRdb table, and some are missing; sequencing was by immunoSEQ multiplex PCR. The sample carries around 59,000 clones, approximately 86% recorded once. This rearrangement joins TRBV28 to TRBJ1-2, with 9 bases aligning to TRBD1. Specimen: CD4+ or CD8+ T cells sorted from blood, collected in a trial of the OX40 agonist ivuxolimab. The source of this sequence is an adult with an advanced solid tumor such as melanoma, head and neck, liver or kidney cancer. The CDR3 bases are TGTGCCAGTTCAACAGGGGGCAGTATCAATGGCTACACCTTC. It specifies CASSTGGSINGYTF.